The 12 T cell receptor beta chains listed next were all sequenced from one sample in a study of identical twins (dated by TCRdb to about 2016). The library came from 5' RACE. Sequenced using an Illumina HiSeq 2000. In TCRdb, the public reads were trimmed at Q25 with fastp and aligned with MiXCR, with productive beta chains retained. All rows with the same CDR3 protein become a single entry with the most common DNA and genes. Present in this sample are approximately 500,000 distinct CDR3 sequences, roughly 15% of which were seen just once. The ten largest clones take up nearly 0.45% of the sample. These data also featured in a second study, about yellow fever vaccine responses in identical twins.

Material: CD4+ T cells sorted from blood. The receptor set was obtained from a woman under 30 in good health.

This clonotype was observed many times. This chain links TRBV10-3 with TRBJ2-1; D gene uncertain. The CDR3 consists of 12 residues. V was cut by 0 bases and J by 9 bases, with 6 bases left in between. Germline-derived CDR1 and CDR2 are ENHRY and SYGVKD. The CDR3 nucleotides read TGTGCCATCAGTGAGTCGGGGTCTGAGCAGTTCTTC. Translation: CAISESGSEQFF.

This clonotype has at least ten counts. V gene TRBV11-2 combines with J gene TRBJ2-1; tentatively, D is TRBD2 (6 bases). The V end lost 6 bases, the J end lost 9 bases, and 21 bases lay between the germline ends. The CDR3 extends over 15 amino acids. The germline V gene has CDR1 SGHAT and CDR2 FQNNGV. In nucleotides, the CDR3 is TGTGCCAGCAGGGGCGGGACCCACGATCATTTTGAGCAGTTCTTC. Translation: CASRGGTHDHFEQFF.

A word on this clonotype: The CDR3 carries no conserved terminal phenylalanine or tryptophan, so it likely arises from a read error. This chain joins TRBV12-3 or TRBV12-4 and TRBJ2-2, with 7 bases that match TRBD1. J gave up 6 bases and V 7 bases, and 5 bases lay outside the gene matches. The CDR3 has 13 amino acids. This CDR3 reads CASNLQGSGELFV. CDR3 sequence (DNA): TGTGCCAGCAACCTACAGGGGTCCGGGGAGCTGTTTGTT.

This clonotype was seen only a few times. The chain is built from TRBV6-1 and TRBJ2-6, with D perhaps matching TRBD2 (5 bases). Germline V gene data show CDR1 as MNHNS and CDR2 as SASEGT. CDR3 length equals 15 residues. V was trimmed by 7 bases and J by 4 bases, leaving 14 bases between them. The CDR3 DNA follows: TGTGCCAGCAACTCAGAGGGTGCCGGGGCCAACGTCCTGACTTTC. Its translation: CASNSEGAGANVLTF.

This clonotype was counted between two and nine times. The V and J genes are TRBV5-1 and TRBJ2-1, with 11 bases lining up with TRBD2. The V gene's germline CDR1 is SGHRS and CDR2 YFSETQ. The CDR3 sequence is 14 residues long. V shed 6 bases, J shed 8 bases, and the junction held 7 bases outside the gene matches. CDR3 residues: CASTFLAGGYEQFF. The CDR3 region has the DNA TGCGCCAGCACTTTCCTAGCGGGGGGTTATGAGCAGTTCTTC.

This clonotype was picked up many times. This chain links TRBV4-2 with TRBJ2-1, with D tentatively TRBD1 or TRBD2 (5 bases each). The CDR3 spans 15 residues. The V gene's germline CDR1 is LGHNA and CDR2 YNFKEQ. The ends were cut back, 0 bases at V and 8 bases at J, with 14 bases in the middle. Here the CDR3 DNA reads TGTGCCAGCAGCCAAGATTGGGACCCGGTGGATGAGCAGTTCTTC. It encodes CASSQDWDPVDEQFF.

CDR3 protein: CSVVTEYGYTF. The CDR3 coding sequence is TGCAGCGTTGTCACAGAATATGGCTACACCTTC. This sequence joins TRBV29-1 and TRBJ1-2; D remains unclear. The germline CDR1 and CDR2 sequences are SQVTM and ANQGSEA. This CDR3 has 11 amino acids. V was clipped by 4 bases and J by 5 bases, with 8 bases between them.

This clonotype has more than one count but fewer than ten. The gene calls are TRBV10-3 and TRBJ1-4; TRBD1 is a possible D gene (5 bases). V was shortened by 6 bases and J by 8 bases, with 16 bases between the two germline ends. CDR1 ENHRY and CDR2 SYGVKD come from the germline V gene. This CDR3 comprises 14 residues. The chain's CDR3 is CAISDSLGREKLFF. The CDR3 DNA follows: TGTGCCATCAGCGACAGTTTGGGCCGGGAAAAACTGTTTTTT.

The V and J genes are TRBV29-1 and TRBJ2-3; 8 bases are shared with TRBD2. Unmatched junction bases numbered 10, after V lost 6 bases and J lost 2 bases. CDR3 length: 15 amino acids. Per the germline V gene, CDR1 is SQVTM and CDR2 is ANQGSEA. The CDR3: CSVRLASGHTDTQYF. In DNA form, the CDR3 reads TGCAGCGTGAGACTAGCGTCGGGTCACACAGATACGCAGTATTTT.

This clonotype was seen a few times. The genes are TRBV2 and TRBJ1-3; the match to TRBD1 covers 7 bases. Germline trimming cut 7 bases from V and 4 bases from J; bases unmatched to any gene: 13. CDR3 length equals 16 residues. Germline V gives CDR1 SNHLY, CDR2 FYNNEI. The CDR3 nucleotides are TGTGCCAGCATTAACGGTGGGACAGCGCCAGGAAACACCATATATTTT. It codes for CASINGGTAPGNTIYF.

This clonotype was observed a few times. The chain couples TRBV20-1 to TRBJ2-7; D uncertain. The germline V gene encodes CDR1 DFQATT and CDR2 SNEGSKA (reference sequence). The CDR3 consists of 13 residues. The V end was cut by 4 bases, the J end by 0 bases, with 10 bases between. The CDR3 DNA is TGCAGTGCTACTAGTGCGAGCTCCTACGAGCAGTACTTC. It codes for CSATSASSYEQYF.

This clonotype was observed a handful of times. CDR3 coding DNA: TGCAGTGCTAGTTTGGGCACGGGTAATACTGAAGCTTTCTTT. Protein: CSASLGTGNTEAFF. J is TRBJ1-1 and V is TRBV20-1; no firm D call. Trimming pared 3 bases from V and 5 bases from J, leaving 16 bases between. The CDR3 has 14 amino acids. Germline V CDR1 and CDR2: DFQATT, SNEGSKA (reference sequence).